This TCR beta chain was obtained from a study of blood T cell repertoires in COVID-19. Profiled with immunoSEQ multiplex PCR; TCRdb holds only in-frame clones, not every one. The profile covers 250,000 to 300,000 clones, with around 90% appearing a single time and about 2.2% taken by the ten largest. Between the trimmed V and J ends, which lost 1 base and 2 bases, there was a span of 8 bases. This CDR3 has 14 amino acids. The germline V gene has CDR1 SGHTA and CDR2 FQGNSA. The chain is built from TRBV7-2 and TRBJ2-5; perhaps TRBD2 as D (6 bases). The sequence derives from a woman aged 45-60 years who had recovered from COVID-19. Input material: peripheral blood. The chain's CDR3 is CASSLGGVQETQYF. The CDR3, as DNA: TGTGCCAGCAGCTTAGGCGGGGTACAAGAGACCCAGTACTTC.